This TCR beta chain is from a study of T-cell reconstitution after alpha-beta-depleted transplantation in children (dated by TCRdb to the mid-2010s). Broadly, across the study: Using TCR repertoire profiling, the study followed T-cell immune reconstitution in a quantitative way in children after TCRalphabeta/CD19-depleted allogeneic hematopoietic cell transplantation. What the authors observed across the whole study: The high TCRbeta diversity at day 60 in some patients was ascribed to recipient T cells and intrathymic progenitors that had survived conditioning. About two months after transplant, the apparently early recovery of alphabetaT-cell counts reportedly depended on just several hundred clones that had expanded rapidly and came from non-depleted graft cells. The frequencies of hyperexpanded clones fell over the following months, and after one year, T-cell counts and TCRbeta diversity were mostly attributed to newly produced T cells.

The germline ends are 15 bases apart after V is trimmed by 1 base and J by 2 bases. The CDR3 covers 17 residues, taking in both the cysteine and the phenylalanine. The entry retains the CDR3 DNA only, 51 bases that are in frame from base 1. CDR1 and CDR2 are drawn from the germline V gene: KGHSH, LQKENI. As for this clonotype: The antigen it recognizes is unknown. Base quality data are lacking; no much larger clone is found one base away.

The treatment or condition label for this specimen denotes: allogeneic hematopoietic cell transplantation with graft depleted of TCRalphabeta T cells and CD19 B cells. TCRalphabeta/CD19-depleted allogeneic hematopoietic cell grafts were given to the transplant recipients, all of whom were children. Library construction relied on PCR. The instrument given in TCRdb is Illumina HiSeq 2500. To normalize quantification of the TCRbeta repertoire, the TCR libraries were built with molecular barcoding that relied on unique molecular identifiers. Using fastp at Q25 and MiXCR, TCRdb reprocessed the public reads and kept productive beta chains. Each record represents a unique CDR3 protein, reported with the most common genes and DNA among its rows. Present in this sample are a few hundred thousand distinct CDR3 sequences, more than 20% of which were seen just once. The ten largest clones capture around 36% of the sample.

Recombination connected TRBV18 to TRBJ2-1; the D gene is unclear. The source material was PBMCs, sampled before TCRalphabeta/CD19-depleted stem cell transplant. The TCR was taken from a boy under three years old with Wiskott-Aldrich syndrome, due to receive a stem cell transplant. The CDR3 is CASSPRFGPGPYNEQFF. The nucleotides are TGTGCCAGCTCACCACGGTTCGGACCAGGTCCCTACAATGAGCAGTTCTTC. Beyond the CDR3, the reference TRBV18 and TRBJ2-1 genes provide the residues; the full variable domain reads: NAGVMQNPRHLVRRRGQEARLRCSPMKGHSHVYWYRQLPEEGLKFMVYLQKENIIDESGMPKERFSAEFPKEGPSILRIQQVVRGDSAAYFCASSPRFGPGPYNEQFFGPGTRLTVL.